This T cell receptor (beta chain) came from a study of T cell responses to AZD1222 COVID-19 vaccine. As for this clone: Its target is not known.

In germline, CDR1 is MNHEY, CDR2 SVGEGT. This CDR3 spans 12 amino acids. V lost 6 bases, J lost 4 bases, and 10 bases lay in between. Whole-study findings and limits: Repertoire sampling occurred only after the peak T cell response. Clonal diversity was possibly underestimated; the donors were predominantly white British and more often female. The study identified only 6 or 7 AZD1222 recipients as seropositive at baseline. Along spike, vaccine-associated CD4 TCRs were found throughout, with dominance at 160-218 and 743-854.

TCRdb keeps only in-frame clones here, not all; method: immunoSEQ multiplex PCR. The profile shows 120,000 to 150,000 clones, 88% of them singletons. This TCR was recovered from an adult who received the MenACWY meningococcal vaccine as a control. The chain has TRBV6-2 or TRBV6-3 and TRBJ2-7; D is possibly TRBD2 (6 bases). The specimen comprised peripheral blood, sampled 28 days after the second dose of the MenACWY control vaccine. Here the CDR3 DNA reads TGTGCCAGCAGCCCGGGGGTATACGAGCAGTACTTC. Protein product: CASSPGVYEQYF.